This paragraph reports one T cell receptor (beta chain). It has no known antigen specificity. No much larger clone exists at a distance of one base, and base qualities are not known. What this sample's time point label stands for: about 28 days (+/-7) after the second vaccine dose. AZD1222 recipients with second doses at about 4 weeks or about 12 weeks were pooled, because spike-specific TCR depth and breadth did not differ between schedules. Samples from vaccinated people were obtained from the UK trials COV001 and COV002, which included a single-blind randomized controlled phase 2/3 trial of AZD1222 (ChAdOx1 nCoV-19) in healthy adults. For TCRbeta chain sequencing, PBMC samples from trial participants were taken at day 0 and at day 28 after the second dose. This specimen comes from a study of T cell responses to AZD1222 COVID-19 vaccine (dated by TCRdb to the early 2020s). In the study overall: TCR sequencing covered 233 trial participants: 200 to 220 given two doses of AZD1222 and 26 given two doses of MenACWY control vaccine. Trial participants were enrolled into age subgroups of 18-55, 56-69 and 70-plus years, which contained around 150, 29 and 61 TCR-sequenced participants, respectively.

The CDR3 regions of human TCRbeta chains were analyzed by immunosequencing. Regarding the original processing steps: Repertoire TCRs were checked for matches against a reference library of SARS-CoV-2-specific TCRs that had been generated using the MIRA antigen-specificity platform. Breadth meant the fraction of unique TCRs that were SARS-CoV-2-associated, whereas depth meant the fraction of total T cells that were SARS-CoV-2-associated. Each spike-specific TCR was assigned to its reactive spike region and to a CD4 or CD8 class using the MIRA data. Log10-transformed breadth and depth values were compared by one-way ANOVA with Sidak's multiple comparisons tests. TCRdb's version of the immuneACCESS table is confined to in-frame rearrangements and falls short of the full clone set. An unresolved V gene accounts for under half of the shortfall where checked; the remainder is of unknown origin. V, J and clone size derive from that table, while D and trimming were established from the DNA sequence. In all, the sample holds around 170,000 clones, and roughly 91% of those were seen once. Around 2% of the sample goes to the ten largest clones.

Points the paper makes about the study in general: The 56-69-year group was small, and its depth increase did not reach significance, likely because of low power. Epitopes outside the regions mutated in the B.1.351 and B.1.1.7 variants were reportedly recognized by nearly half of the unique spike-specific TCRs. Participants were mostly white British and included more females than males, and it was suggested by the authors that clonal diversity may have been underestimated. Vaccine-associated CD4 TCRs spanned the whole spike protein, with dominant responses in regions 160-218 and 743-854. After two AZD1222 doses, spike-specific TCR breadth and depth were significantly higher than at day 0 and than in MenACWY recipients. Only five to seven AZD1222 recipients were SARS-CoV-2 seropositive at baseline, limiting conclusions about previously exposed vaccinees. Because no samples from the day 14 peak response were available, repertoires could be characterized only after the peak T cell response.

This TCR was sampled from an adult who received the AZD1222 COVID-19 vaccine. This specimen was peripheral blood, taken 28 days after the second AZD1222 dose.

In nucleotide form, the sequence is TGTGCCACAACTACAGCGTACATCTACGAGCAGTACTTC. Its translation reads: CATTTAYIYEQYF. The chain is encoded by TRBV2 joined to TRBJ2-7; no D gene call is confident. The CDR3 starts with the cysteine, ends with the phenylalanine, and has 13 residues. Of the read, only the CDR3 DNA is kept; its 39 bases are in frame from base 1. CDR1 and CDR2 (SNHLY, FYNNEI) derive from the germline V gene. The germline ends are 16 bases apart after V is trimmed by 10 bases and J by 3 bases. With the portions outside the CDR3 filled from the reference TRBV2 and TRBJ2-7 genes, the complete variable region becomes EPEVTQTPSHQVTQMGQEVILRCVPISNHLYFYWYRQILGQKVEFLVSFYNNEISEKSEIFDDQFSVERPDGSNFTLKIRSTKLEDSAMYFCATTTAYIYEQYFGPGTRLTVT.